The T cell receptor beta chain under discussion was sequenced for a study of blood T cell repertoires in COVID-19. In the study overall: Samples came from the United States, Italy and Spain, spanning acute and convalescent COVID-19. PBMCs, B-cell-depleted T cells, or T cells provided the cDNA or gDNA that made up the material.

V gave up 0 bases and J gave up 0 bases, with 14 bases separating them. The CDR3 covers 18 residues. Germline V gene sequence: CDR1 MGHRA, CDR2 YSYEKL. Authors' processing steps: For nucleated cells, counts were estimated from reference gene primer amplification. TCRdb's table, derived via immunoSEQ multiplex PCR, lists solely in-frame clones and lacks some. That table supplies the V and J calls and clone size; D and trimming were determined from the DNA. The table shows about 110,000 clones, with around four fifths occurring only once. There are many counts of this clone. Sequencing was carried out using peripheral blood. The chain couples TRBV4-1 to TRBJ1-4; D not certain. The receptor's source is a woman aged 55 to 70 with acute or convalescent COVID-19. CDR3: CASSQEAGVRATNEKLFF. CDR3 DNA: TGCGCCAGCAGCCAAGAGGCAGGCGTCCGTGCAACTAATGAAAAACTGTTTTTT.